This TCR beta chain was identified during a study of blood T cell repertoires in COVID-19. Study as a whole: The origin of the acute and convalescent COVID-19 samples was the United States, Italy and Spain. Nucleic acid was either cDNA or gDNA, and it came from T cells, B-cell-depleted T cells, or PBMCs.

Per the original methods: Estimates of nucleated cell counts were drawn from the amplification of reference gene primers. TCRdb keeps only in-frame clones here, not all; method: immunoSEQ multiplex PCR. V and J calls and clone size follow that table, whereas D and trimming were derived from the DNA. The table includes a few hundred thousand clones, roughly 80% detected once. There are 16 residues in the CDR3. The trim removed 4 bases at V and 0 bases at J, leaving 1 base unmatched. CDR1 SGHVS and CDR2 FQNEAQ come from the germline V gene. Sequencing was carried out using peripheral blood. The gene calls are TRBV7-8 and TRBJ2-1, with 12 nucleotides matching TRBD2. The sequence came from a human donor with acute or convalescent COVID-19. The donor label of this sample is uncertain. The CDR3 DNA sequence: TGTGCCAGCAGCTGGGGACTAGCGGGCTCCTACAATGAGCAGTTCTTC. Residues: CASSWGLAGSYNEQFF.